The 17 T cell receptor beta chains reported below all come from one sample, sequenced in a study of T cells in narcolepsy. Produced via immunoSEQ multiplex PCR; TCRdb's table is partial and in-frame only. Among 15,000 to 17,000 clones listed, approximately 83% were seen once. The specimen was memory (CD45RA-) CD4+ T cells from blood. These receptors all come from a human donor in good health.

The chain carries TRBV5-8 and TRBJ2-5, with 7 bases lining up with TRBD1. From germline, CDR1 is SGHTS and CDR2 YDEGEE. The CDR3 contains 16 residues. V gave up 2 bases and J gave up 5 bases; unmatched junction bases: 12. CDR3 loop: CASSFTGAGVGETQYF. In DNA, the CDR3 is TGTGCCAGCAGCTTCACAGGGGCAGGCGTAGGGGAGACCCAGTACTTC.

Remarks on this clone: At one of its ends the junction is not consistent with the germline gene, which may arise from a read error. The chain joins TRBV19 to TRBJ2-3; D call uncertain. The CDR3 consists of 13 residues. CDR1 is LNHDA, CDR2 SQIVND, per germline (reference sequence). The CDR3 bases are TGTGCCTGTAGCTCGCTTTACACAGATACGCAGTATTTT. Protein: CACSSLYTDTQYF.

The CDR3 bases are TGCAGCGTTGAAGATCTCGATGGGCATCCCGGGGAGCTGTTTTTT. Its translation: CSVEDLDGHPGELFF. The chain carries TRBV29-1 and TRBJ2-2; D gene uncertain. CDR3 length: 15 amino acids. V was trimmed by 0 bases and J by 6 bases, leaving 14 bases between them. Germline CDR1 is SQVTM and CDR2 is ANQGSEA.

On this clone itself: Other nucleotide sequences from this sample produce the same CDR3. V and J are TRBV6-1 and TRBJ2-3; D gene ambiguous. Trimming left V 4 bases short and J 3 bases short, with 11 bases between. The CDR3 runs to 14 residues. CDR1 and CDR2 (germline): MNHNS, SASEGT. CDR3 bases: TGTGCCAGCAGTGGAGGATCCGGAACAGATACGCAGTATTTT. Translated: CASSGGSGTDTQYF.

In this sample, this clone turned up a few times. This chain links TRBV4-3 with TRBJ1-3; tentative D call: TRBD1 (6 bases). Germline loops: CDR1 LGHNA, CDR2 YSLEER. The CDR3 totals 16 residues. V lost 4 bases and J 0 bases, leaving 13 bases between the germline ends. The CDR3 reads CASSRPTGHSGNTIYF. The CDR3 DNA reads as TGCGCCAGCAGCCGCCCAACAGGGCACTCTGGAAACACCATATATTTT.

The gene calls are TRBV28 and TRBJ2-5; the D gene is possibly TRBD2 (7 bases). CDR3 size: 15 residues. Trimming removed 4 bases at V and 2 bases at J, with 14 bases between. The germline V gene has CDR1 MDHEN and CDR2 SYDVKM. CDR3 sequence reads: CASSWGGGPQETQYF. For the CDR3, the DNA is TGTGCCAGCAGTTGGGGCGGGGGCCCACAAGAGACCCAGTACTTC.

V is TRBV23-1 and J is TRBJ1-2, with 8 nucleotides matching TRBD1. Being an ORF, TRBV23-1 has a function that is uncertain. Trimming cost V 0 bases and J 7 bases; bases outside gene matches: 10. The CDR3 contains 16 residues. The CDR3 loop is CASSQSGGGQGGGYTF. CDR3 bases: TGCGCCAGCAGTCAATCGGGGGGAGGACAGGGCGGTGGCTACACCTTC.

The chain uses TRBV9 and TRBJ2-7, with D perhaps matching TRBD2 (5 bases). V lost 0 bases to trimming and J lost 7 bases, with 11 bases between them. Germline loops: CDR1 SGDLS, CDR2 YYNGEE. This CDR3 region has 13 residues. The CDR3 is CASSVEGAQEQYF. CDR3 in DNA: TGTGCCAGCAGCGTAGAGGGAGCGCAAGAGCAGTACTTC.

The V call is TRBV5-7, the J call TRBJ1-2; D might be TRBD1 (5 bases). TRBV5-7 is an ORF, and what it does is uncertain. The CDR3 covers 14 residues. The V and J ends lost 0 bases and 7 bases respectively, with 13 bases between them. The CDR3 DNA reads TGTGCCAGCAGCTTGGGAGAGGGGTTAAGTGGCTACACCTTC. Its translation is CASSLGEGLSGYTF.

The chain joins TRBV7-3 to TRBJ2-3, with D perhaps assigned TRBD1 or TRBD2 (5 bases each). From germline, CDR1 is SGHTA and CDR2 FQGTGA. This CDR3 region has 15 residues. Trimming removed 5 bases from V and 4 bases from J, with 16 bases in between. CDR3 bases: TGTGCCAGCAGCCCGACCGGGGCGAGGGCAGATACGCAGTATTTT. Translated: CASSPTGARADTQYF.

The rearrangement uses TRBV11-1 and TRBJ2-2; D gene ambiguous. This CDR3 is 14 amino acids long. Trimming removed 5 bases at V and 0 bases at J, with 7 bases between. Germline CDR1 SGHAT, CDR2 FQDESV (reference sequence). The CDR3: CASSPDSNTGELFF. CDR3 DNA sequence: TGTGCCAGCAGCCCGGATTCGAACACCGGGGAGCTGTTTTTT.

The V call is TRBV7-2, the J call TRBJ2-3; 16 nucleotides align to TRBD2. This CDR3 is 17 amino acids long. Germline CDR1 and CDR2: SGHTA and FQGNSA. V shed 6 bases and J 10 bases; nucleotides not matched to a gene: 13. The CDR3 here is CASSSSPGLAGGRSQYF. For the CDR3, the DNA is TGTGCCAGCAGTTCATCTCCGGGACTAGCGGGGGGGCGGTCGCAGTATTTT.

The chain uses TRBV5-1 and TRBJ2-5, with D possibly being TRBD1 (6 bases). TRBJ2-7 explains the end of the DNA better; the J call may be wrong. CDR3 length equals 15 residues. Germline CDR1 is SGHRS and CDR2 is YFSETQ. The CDR3 nucleotides read TGCGCCAGCAGTCCGCTGGACAGCCATTCCTACGAGCAGTACTTC. It is translated as CASSPLDSHSYEQYF.

This clone was seen only once. The chain carries TRBV19 and TRBJ2-7; D not certain. The CDR3 sequence is 16 residues long. The V gene's germline CDR1 is LNHDA and CDR2 SQIVND (reference sequence). Trimming pared 6 bases from V and 1 base from J, leaving 19 bases between. This CDR3 is CASSPTRVLFSYEQYF. DNA for the CDR3: TGTGCCAGTAGCCCTACCCGGGTCTTATTTTCCTACGAGCAGTACTTC.

This clone was picked up one time. The genes are TRBV7-2 and TRBJ2-4; TRBD2 aligns across 8 bases. Per germline, CDR1 SGHTA and CDR2 FQGNSA. There are 14 residues in the CDR3. V trimming: 5 bases; J trimming: 8 bases; junction bases outside the gene matches: 8. The CDR3: CASSPGGRVHIQYF. In DNA form, the CDR3 reads TGTGCCAGCAGCCCGGGGGGGCGCGTGCACATTCAGTACTTC.

V gene TRBV5-1 combines with J gene TRBJ2-2; the D gene is possibly TRBD1 (5 bases). Germline CDR1 is SGHRS and CDR2 is YFSETQ. The CDR3 is 15 amino acids. V was trimmed by 1 base and J by 3 bases, leaving 10 bases between them. The CDR3 nucleotides are TGCGCCAGCAGCTTGCAGGGTGATTACACCGGGGAGCTGTTTTTT. Amino acids: CASSLQGDYTGELFF.

In this sample, this clone turned up once. The chain recombines TRBV5-6 with TRBJ1-5, with D maybe TRBD1 (6 bases). This CDR3 comprises 15 residues. Germline V gives CDR1 SGHDT, CDR2 YYEEEE. V was clipped by 0 bases and J by 10 bases, with 17 bases between them. This CDR3 is CASSLGTERVGPQHF. The DNA for the CDR3 is TGTGCCAGCAGCTTGGGGACAGAGCGGGTGGGTCCCCAGCATTTT.